This T cell receptor beta chain originates from a study of cytomegalovirus exposure and HLA in healthy donors. Study outcomes and limitations: A later analysis, which compared TCR beta chains of equal frequency, found the HLA-associated ones more clonally expanded. According to the study, roughly 160 TCR beta chains were cytomegalovirus-associated. Several top significant clusters appeared, in a later analysis, to be linked to common viral pathogens. In a later analysis, donors in an Asian-associated ancestry cluster reportedly had fewer N-insertions in productive TCRs than the cohort mean.

With respect to this clone: As yet, its antigen is unknown.

Researchers ran the PCR with 60 Vbeta and 13 Jbeta primers. Profiling relied on immunoSEQ multiplex PCR, and the TCRdb table lists in-frame clones only, not all of them. The sample records some 220,000 clones, around 80% being singletons. This TCR was sampled from a woman in her sixties or seventies in good health and CMV-seropositive. The sequencing input was PBMCs.

The DNA for the CDR3 is TGCGCCAGCAGCTTTAGCGGGGGGAAAACCTACGAGCAGTACTTC. This gives the protein CASSFSGGKTYEQYF. This chain joins TRBV5-1 and TRBJ2-7; TRBD2 matches 10 bases. The germline gives CDR1 SGHRS, CDR2 YFSETQ. CDR3 length: 15 amino acids. After removal of 2 bases from V and 2 bases from J, the junction contained 4 bases not matched to a gene.